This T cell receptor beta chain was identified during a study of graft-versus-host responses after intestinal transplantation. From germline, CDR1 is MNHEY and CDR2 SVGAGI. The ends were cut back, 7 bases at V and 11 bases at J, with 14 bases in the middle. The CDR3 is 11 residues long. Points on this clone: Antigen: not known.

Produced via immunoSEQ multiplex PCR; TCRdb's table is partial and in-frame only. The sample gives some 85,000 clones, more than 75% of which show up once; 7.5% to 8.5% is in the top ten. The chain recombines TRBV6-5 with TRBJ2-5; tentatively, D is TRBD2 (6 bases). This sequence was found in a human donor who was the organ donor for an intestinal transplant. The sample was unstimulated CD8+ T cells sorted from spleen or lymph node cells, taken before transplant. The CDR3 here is CASTTSGVQYF. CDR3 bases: TGTGCCAGCACTACTTCGGGGGTACAGTACTTC.